The 10 T cell receptor beta chains listed next were all sequenced from one sample in a study of T cell clonality in common variable immunodeficiency. Clones were sequenced by immunoSEQ multiplex PCR, and TCRdb holds only the in-frame ones, with some missing. The sample contains 30,000 to 40,000 clones, none of them singletons. Sequenced material: peripheral blood mononuclear cells. Receptors originate from a person aged 18 to 75 in good health.

This clone showed up many times. The sequence runs out 3 residues before the end of the CDR3; the remainder is reconstructed from the germline J gene. This rearrangement joins TRBV5-1 to TRBJ1-1, with D hard to call. This CDR3 region has 15 residues. V lost 0 bases and J lost 2, with 11 bases in between. Germline loops: CDR1 SGHRS, CDR2 YFSETQ. The CDR3: CASSLGGRGNTEAFF. CDR3 DNA (partial): TGCGCCAGCAGCTTGGGAGGGCGAGGTAACACTGAA.

This clone was seen only a few times. The CDR3 extends 3 residues past the end of the read, so its final part is completed from the germline J gene. The chain recombines TRBV2 with TRBJ2-2; D uncertain. V lost 7 bases and J lost 6, with 18 bases in between. The CDR3 runs to 15 residues. Per germline, CDR1 SNHLY and CDR2 FYNNEI. Partial CDR3 DNA: TGTGCCAGCATTCGGAGCCGGCGGTGCTCCGGGGAG. Its translation is CASIRSRRCSGE. The entire CDR3 is CASIRSRRCSGELFF.

This clone appeared many times. The read ends 3 residues before the CDR3 terminus; that terminus is restored from the germline J gene. The rearrangement links TRBV7-9 to TRBJ2-7; the D gene is possibly TRBD1 (5 bases). Germline lookup yields CDR1 SEHNR and CDR2 FQNEAQ (reference sequence). This CDR3 region has 12 residues. The V end was cut by 6 bases, the J end by 6 bases, with 12 bases between. CDR3 DNA, as far as it was read: TGTGCCAGCAGTTTGCAGGGTAGCGAG. Its protein is CASSLQGSE. The CDR3 reads in full as CASSLQGSEQYF.

There are many counts of this clone. Read data end 3 residues before the CDR3 end; the end is taken from the germline J gene. The chain recombines TRBV7-9 with TRBJ1-4; D is perhaps TRBD1 (5 bases). V was shortened by 11 bases and J by 0 bases, with 10 bases between the two germline ends. The CDR3 is made up of 13 amino acids. CDR1 SEHNR and CDR2 FQNEAQ come from the germline V gene (reference sequence). The sequenced part of the CDR3 DNA is TGTGCCTGTCAGACAGCAACTAATGAAAAA. Amino acids: CACQTATNEK. The whole CDR3 protein is CACQTATNEKLFF. Drawing the rest from reference TRBV7-9 and TRBJ1-4, the complete variable domain is DTGVSQNPRHKITKRGQNVTFRCDPISEHNRLYWYRQTLGQGPEFLTYFQNEAQLEKSRLLSDRFSAERPKGSFSTLEIQRTEQGDSAMYLCACQTATNEKLFFGSGTQLSVL.

This clone occurred many times. Read data end 3 residues before the CDR3 end; the end is taken from the germline J gene. The V and J genes are TRBV9 and TRBJ2-6; 8 bases match TRBD1. After removal of 5 bases from V and 0 bases from J, the junction contained 7 bases not matched to a gene. Germline CDR1 SGDLS, CDR2 YYNGEE. This CDR3 spans 17 amino acids. Partial CDR3 DNA: TGTGCCAGCAGTTACCGGGACAGGCCCTCTGGGGCCAACGTC. This codes for CASSYRDRPSGANV. In full, the CDR3 is CASSYRDRPSGANVLTF.

The table lists this clone with many counts. The read gets to within 3 residues of the CDR3 end, and the germline J gene fills in the rest. The chain links TRBV7-2 to TRBJ2-7, with D possibly being TRBD1 (7 bases). The CDR3 has 13 amino acids. The germline V gene encodes CDR1 SGHTA and CDR2 FQGNSA. The ends were cut back, 5 bases at V and 3 bases at J, with 11 bases in the middle. This CDR3 is CASSHQGGYEQYF. The part of the CDR3 DNA that was read is TGTGCCAGCAGCCACCAGGGGGGCTACGAG.

This clone showed up many times. The CDR3 end lies 3 residues beyond the end of the read and is filled in from the germline J gene. The gene calls are TRBV5-1 and TRBJ2-5; TRBD1 is a possible D gene (6 bases). V lost 2 bases, J lost 1 base, and 6 bases lay in between. Germline values: CDR1 SGHRS, CDR2 YFSETQ. The CDR3 extends over 13 amino acids. The CDR3 here is CASSLGGQETQYF. CDR3 DNA (partial): TGCGCCAGCAGCTTAGGGGGCCAAGAGACC. The whole variable domain, filled in from reference TRBV5-1 and TRBJ2-5, reads KAGVTQTPRYLIKTRGQQVTLSCSPISGHRSVSWYQQTPGQGLQFLFEYFSETQRNKGNFPGRFSGRQFSNSRSEMNVSTLELGDSALYLCASSLGGQETQYFGPGTRLLVL.

In regard to this clone: With a much larger clone just one base away, this may be a read error. The read stops 3 residues short of the end of the CDR3; the missing end is completed from the germline J gene. The chain employs TRBV11-2 and TRBJ2-7; 8 bases match TRBD1. The V gene's germline CDR1 is SGHAT and CDR2 FQNNGV. The CDR3 consists of 15 residues. The ends lost 2 bases at V and 4 bases at J; junction bases unmatched: 7. The CDR3 bases that were read are TGTGCCAGCAGCTTATCGTGGACAGGGATGTACGAG. It codes for CASSLSWTGMYE. The CDR3 in full is CASSLSWTGMYEQYF.

Many counts were recorded for this clone. The CDR3 extends 3 residues past the end of the read, so its final part is completed from the germline J gene. J is TRBJ2-7 and V is TRBV29-1, with 9 positions matching TRBD2. The CDR3 contains 13 residues. Per the germline V gene, CDR1 is SQVTM and CDR2 is ANQGSEA. Trimming cost V 7 bases and J 5 bases; bases outside gene matches: 9. The CDR3 region is CSANLAGVNEQYF. The part of the CDR3 DNA that was read is TGCAGCGCCAATTTAGCGGGAGTAAACGAG.

This clone has a count of ten or more. Read sequence stops 3 residues before the CDR3 end, and the germline J gene provides the missing end. The chain employs TRBV2 and TRBJ2-5; weak D call: TRBD2 (6 bases). This CDR3 has 14 residues. Trimming removed 8 bases from V and 1 base from J, with 14 bases in between. CDR1 and CDR2 from the germline V gene are SNHLY and FYNNEI. The sequenced part of the CDR3 DNA is TGTGCCAGCTGGAGGGCCGCGGGCCAAGAGACC. Translation: CASWRAAGQET. The complete CDR3 sequence is CASWRAAGQETQYF.